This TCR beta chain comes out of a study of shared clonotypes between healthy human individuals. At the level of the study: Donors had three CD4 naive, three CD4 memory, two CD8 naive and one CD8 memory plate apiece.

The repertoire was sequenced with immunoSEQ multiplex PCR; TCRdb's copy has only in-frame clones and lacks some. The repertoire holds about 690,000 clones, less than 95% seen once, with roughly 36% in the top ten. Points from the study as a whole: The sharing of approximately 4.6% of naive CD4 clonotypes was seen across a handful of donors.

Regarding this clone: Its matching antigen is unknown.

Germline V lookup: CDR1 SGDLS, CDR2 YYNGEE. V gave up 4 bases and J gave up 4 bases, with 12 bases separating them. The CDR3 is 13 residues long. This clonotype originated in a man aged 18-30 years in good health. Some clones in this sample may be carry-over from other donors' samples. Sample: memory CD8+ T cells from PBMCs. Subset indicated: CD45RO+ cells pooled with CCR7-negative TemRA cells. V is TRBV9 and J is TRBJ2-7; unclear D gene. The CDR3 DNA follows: TGTGCCAGCAGCCCACGGACCGCTTACGAGCAGTACTTC. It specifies CASSPRTAYEQYF. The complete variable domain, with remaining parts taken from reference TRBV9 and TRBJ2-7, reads DSGVTQTPKHLITATGQRVTLRCSPRSGDLSVYWYQQSLDQGLQFLIQYYNGEERAKGNILERFSAQQFPDLHSELNLSSLELGDSALYFCASSPRTAYEQYFGPGTRLTVT.